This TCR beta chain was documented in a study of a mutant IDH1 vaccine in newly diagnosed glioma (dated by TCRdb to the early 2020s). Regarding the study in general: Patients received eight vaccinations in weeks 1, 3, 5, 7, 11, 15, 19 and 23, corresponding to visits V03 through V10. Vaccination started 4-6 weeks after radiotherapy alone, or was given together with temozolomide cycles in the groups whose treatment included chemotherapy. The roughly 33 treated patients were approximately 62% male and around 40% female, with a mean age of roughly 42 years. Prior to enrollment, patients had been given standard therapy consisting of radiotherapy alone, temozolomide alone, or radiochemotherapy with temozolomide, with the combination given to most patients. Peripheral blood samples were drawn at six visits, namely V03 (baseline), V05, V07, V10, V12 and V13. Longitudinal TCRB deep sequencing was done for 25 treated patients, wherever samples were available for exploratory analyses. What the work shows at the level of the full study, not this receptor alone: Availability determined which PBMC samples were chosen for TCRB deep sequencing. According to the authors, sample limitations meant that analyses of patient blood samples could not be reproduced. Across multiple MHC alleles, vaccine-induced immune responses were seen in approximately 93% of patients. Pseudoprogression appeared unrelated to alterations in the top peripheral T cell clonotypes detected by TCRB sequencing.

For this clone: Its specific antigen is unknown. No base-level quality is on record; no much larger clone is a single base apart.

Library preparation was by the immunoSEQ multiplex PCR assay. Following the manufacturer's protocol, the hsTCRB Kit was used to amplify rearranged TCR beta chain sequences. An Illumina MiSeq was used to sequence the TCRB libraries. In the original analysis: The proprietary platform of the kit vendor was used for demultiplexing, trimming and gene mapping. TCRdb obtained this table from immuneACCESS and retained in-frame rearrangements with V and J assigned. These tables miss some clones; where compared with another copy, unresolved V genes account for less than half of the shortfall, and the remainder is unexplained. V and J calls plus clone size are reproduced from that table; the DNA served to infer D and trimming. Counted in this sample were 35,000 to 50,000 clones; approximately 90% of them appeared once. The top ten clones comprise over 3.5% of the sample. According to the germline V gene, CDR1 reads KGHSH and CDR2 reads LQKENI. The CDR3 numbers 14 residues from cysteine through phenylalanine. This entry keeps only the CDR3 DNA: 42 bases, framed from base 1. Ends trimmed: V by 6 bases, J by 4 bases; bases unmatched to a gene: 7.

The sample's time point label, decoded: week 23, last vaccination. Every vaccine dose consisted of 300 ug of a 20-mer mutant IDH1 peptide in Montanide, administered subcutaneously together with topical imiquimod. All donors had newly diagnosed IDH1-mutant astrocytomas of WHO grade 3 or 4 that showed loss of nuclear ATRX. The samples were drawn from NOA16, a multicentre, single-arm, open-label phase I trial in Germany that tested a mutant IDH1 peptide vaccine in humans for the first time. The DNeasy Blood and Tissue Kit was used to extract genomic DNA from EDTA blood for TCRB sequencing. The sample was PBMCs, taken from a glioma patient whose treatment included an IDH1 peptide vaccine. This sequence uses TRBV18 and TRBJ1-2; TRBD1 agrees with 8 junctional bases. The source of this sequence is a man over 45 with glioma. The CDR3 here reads CASSQTTGVYGYTF. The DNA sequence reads TGTGCCAGCTCGCAGACGACAGGGGTCTATGGCTACACCTTC.